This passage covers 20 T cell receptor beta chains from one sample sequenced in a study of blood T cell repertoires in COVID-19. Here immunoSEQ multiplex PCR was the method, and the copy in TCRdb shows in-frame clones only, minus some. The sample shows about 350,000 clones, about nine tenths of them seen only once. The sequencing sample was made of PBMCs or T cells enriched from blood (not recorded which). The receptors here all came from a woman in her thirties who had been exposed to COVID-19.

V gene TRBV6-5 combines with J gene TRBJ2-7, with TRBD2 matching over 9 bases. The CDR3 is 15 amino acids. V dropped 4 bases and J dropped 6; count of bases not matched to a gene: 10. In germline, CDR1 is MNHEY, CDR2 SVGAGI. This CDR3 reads CASSSVSGRKSEQYF. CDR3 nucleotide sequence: TGTGCCAGCAGTTCCGTTAGCGGGAGAAAGTCCGAGCAGTACTTC.

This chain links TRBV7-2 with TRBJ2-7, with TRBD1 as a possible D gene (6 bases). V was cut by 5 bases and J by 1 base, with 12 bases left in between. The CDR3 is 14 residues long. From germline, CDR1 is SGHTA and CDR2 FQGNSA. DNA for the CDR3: TGTGCCAGCAGCGGGAACGGACAGTCCTACGAGCAGTACTTC. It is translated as CASSGNGQSYEQYF.

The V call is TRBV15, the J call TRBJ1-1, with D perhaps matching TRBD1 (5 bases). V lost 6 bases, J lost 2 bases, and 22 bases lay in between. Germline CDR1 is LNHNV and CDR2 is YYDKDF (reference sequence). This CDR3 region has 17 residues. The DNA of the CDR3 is TGTGCCACCAGTCCAACCCGGACGCGGGGGATAAACACTGAAGCTTTCTTT. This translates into CATSPTRTRGINTEAFF.

CDR3 loop: CASSQGEVPYEQYF. The CDR3 coding sequence is TGCGCCAGCAGCCAAGGGGAGGTCCCTTACGAGCAGTACTTC. The chain has TRBV4-1 and TRBJ2-7; perhaps TRBD2 as D (6 bases). The CDR3 is 14 residues long. Germline CDR1 MGHRA, CDR2 YSYEKL. Trimming shortened V by 1 base and J by 4 bases, and 11 bases separated the two germline ends.

The CDR3 sequence is CASTSGTPQETQYF. The DNA of the CDR3 is TGTGCCAGCACCTCCGGGACTCCCCAAGAGACCCAGTACTTC. This chain uses TRBV11-3 with TRBJ2-5, with D possibly TRBD2 on 6 matching bases. The CDR3 totals 14 residues. Germline CDR1 and CDR2: SGHNT and YENEEA. With 7 bases removed from V and 1 base from J, the gap between germline ends came to 13 bases.

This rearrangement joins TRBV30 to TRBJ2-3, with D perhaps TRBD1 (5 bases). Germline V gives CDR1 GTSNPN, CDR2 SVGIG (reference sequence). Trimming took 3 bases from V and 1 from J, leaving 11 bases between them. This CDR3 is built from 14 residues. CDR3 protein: CAWRGLGGTDTQYF. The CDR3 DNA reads TGTGCCTGGAGGGGGTTAGGGGGCACAGATACGCAGTATTTT.

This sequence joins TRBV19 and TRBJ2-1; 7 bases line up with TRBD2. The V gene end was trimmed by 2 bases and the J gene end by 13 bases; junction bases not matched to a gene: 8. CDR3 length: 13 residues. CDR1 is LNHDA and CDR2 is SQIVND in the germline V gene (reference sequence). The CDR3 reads CASSIPGGPLQFF. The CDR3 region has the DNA TGTGCCAGTAGTATACCGGGAGGCCCCCTTCAGTTCTTC.

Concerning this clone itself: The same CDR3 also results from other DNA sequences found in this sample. The CDR3 DNA sequence: TGCGCCAGCAGCCCGGCGGGCCAGTCCTACGAGCAGTACTTC. It encodes CASSPAGQSYEQYF. V and J are TRBV5-1 and TRBJ2-7; D might be TRBD2 (5 bases). Trimming took 4 bases from V and 1 from J, leaving 12 bases between them. The CDR3 length is 14 residues. CDR1 and CDR2 (germline): SGHRS, YFSETQ.

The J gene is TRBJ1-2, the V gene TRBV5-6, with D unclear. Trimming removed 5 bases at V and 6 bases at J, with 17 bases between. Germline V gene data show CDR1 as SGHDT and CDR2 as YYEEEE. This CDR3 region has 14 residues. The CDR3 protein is CASRPGHKGHGYTF. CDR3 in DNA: TGTGCCAGCAGGCCTGGGCACAAAGGCCATGGCTACACCTTC. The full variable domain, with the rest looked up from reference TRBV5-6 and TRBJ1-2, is DAGVTQSPTHLIKTRGQQVTLRCSPKSGHDTVSWYQQALGQGPQFIFQYYEEEERQRGNFPDRFSGHQFPNYSSELNVNALLLGDSALYLCASRPGHKGHGYTFGSGTRLTVV.

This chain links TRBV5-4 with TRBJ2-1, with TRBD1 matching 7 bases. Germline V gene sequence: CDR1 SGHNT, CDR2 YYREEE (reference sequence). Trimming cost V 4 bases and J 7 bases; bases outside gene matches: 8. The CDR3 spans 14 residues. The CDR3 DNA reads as TGTGCCAGCAGCCCTAGGACAGGCGGGAATGAGCAGTTCTTC. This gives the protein CASSPRTGGNEQFF.

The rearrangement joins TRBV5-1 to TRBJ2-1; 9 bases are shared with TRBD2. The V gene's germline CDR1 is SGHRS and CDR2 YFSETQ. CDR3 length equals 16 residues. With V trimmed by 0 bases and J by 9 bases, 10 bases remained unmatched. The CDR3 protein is CASSLDGTSTLLEQFF. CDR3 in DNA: TGCGCCAGCAGCTTGGATGGGACTAGCACCCTCCTTGAGCAGTTCTTC.

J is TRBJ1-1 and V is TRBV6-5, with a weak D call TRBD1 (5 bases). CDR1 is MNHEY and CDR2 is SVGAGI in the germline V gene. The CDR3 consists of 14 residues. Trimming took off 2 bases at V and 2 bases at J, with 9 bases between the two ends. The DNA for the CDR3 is TGTGCCAGCAGTTACGTCCAGGGTAACACTGAAGCTTTCTTT. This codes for CASSYVQGNTEAFF.

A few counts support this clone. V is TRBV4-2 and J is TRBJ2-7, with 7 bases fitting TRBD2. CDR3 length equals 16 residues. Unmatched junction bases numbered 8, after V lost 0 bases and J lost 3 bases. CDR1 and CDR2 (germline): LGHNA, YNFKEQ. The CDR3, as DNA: TGTGCCAGCAGCCAAGAGGCGGCGGGAGCATACTACGAGCAGTACTTC. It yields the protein CASSQEAAGAYYEQYF.

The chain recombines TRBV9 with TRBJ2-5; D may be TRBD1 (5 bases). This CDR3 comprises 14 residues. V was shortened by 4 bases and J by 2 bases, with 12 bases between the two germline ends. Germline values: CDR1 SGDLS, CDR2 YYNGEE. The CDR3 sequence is CASSPWTTQETQYF. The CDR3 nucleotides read TGTGCCAGCAGCCCCTGGACAACTCAAGAGACCCAGTACTTC. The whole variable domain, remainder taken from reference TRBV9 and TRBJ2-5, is DSGVTQTPKHLITATGQRVTLRCSPRSGDLSVYWYQQSLDQGLQFLIQYYNGEERAKGNILERFSAQQFPDLHSELNLSSLELGDSALYFCASSPWTTQETQYFGPGTRLLVL.

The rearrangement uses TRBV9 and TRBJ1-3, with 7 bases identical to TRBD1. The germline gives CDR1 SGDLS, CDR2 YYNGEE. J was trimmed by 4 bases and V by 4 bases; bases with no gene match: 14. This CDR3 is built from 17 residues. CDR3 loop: CASSTDRQGIVGNTIYF. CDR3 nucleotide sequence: TGTGCCAGCAGCACCGACAGACAGGGAATTGTCGGAAACACCATATATTTT. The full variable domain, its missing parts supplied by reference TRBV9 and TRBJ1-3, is DSGVTQTPKHLITATGQRVTLRCSPRSGDLSVYWYQQSLDQGLQFLIQYYNGEERAKGNILERFSAQQFPDLHSELNLSSLELGDSALYFCASSTDRQGIVGNTIYFGEGSWLTVV.

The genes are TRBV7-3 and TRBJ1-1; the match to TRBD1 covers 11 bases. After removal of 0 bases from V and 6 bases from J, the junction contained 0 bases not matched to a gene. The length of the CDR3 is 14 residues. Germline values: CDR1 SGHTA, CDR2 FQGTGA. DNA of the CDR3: TGTGCCAGCAGCTTAACGGGACAGGGGGCTGAAGCTTTCTTT. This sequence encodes CASSLTGQGAEAFF.

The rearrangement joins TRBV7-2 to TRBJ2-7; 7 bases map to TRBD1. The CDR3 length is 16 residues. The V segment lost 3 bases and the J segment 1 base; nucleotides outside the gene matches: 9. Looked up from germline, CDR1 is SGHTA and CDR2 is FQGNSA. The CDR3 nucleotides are TGTGCCAGCAGCTTTGACAGGGCTAAAATGTCCTACGAGCAGTACTTC. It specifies CASSFDRAKMSYEQYF.

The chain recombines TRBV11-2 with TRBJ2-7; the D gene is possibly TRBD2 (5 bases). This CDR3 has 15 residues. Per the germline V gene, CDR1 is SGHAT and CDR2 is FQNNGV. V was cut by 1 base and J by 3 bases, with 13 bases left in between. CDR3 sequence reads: CASSLGSAAVYEQYF. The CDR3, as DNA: TGTGCCAGCAGCTTAGGCTCAGCGGCGGTCTACGAGCAGTACTTC.

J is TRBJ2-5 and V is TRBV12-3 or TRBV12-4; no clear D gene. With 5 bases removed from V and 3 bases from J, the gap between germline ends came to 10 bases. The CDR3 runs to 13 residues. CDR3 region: CASSPPVEETQYF. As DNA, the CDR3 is TGTGCCAGCAGTCCGCCGGTGGAAGAGACCCAGTACTTC.

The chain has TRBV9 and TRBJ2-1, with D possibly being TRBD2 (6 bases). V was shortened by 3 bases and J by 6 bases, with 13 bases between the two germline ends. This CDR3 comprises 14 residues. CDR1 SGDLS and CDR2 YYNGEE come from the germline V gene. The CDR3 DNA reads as TGTGCCAGCAGCGCGACTAGTTCCCCCAATGAGCAGTTCTTC. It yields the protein CASSATSSPNEQFF.